This entry describes one TCR beta chain. 60 Vbeta and 13 Jbeta primers were used in PCR. Generated by immunoSEQ multiplex PCR, the TCRdb table keeps only in-frame clones and is missing some. The repertoire consists of some 67,000 clones, with around 78% occurring once and the leading ten covering approximately 9.7%. This record belongs to a study of cytomegalovirus exposure and HLA in healthy donors. There are 13 residues in the CDR3. The germline V gene encodes CDR1 SGHRS and CDR2 YFSETQ. The source of this sequence is a man aged 40-49 years in good health and CMV-seronegative. Sequencing used PBMCs. The chain links TRBV5-1 to TRBJ2-5, with 8 bases that match TRBD1. TRBJ2-7 explains the end of the DNA better; the J call may be wrong. The CDR3 here is CASSAGQVREQYF. In DNA, the CDR3 is TGCGCCAGCAGCGCGGGACAGGTACGCGAGCAGTACTTC.